This T cell receptor beta chain is from a study of technical replicates of blood from several donors. CDR1 and CDR2 from the germline V gene are MNHEY and SMNVEV (reference sequence). Trimming at V came to 6 bases and at J to 6 bases, leaving 10 bases not matched to a gene. The CDR3 length is 14 residues. Profiled with immunoSEQ multiplex PCR; TCRdb holds only in-frame clones, not every one. The data contain approximately 65,000 clones, approximately 83% of them seen just once; the ten biggest clones take up roughly 5%. The specimen sequenced was PBMCs. The V call is TRBV27, the J call TRBJ2-7, with TRBD1 matching 8 bases. This clonotype was obtained from a human donor in good health. Some clones in this sample may be carry-over from other donors' samples. CDR3 nucleotide sequence: TGTGCCAGCAGCCCAGGACAGGGAACTCGCGAGCAGTACTTC. It translates to CASSPGQGTREQYF.